Listed here are 3 T cell receptor beta chains from one sample, sequenced in a study of OX40 agonist ivuxolimab in advanced cancers. Assay: immunoSEQ multiplex PCR; the TCRdb copy retains only in-frame clones and omits some. This sample has approximately 45,000 clones, with approximately 86% found just once. This material consisted of CD4+ or CD8+ T cells sorted from blood, taken in a trial of the OX40 agonist ivuxolimab. Every receptor here comes from an adult with an advanced solid tumor such as melanoma, head and neck, liver or kidney cancer.

The rearrangement links TRBV7-3 to TRBJ2-7; D not certain. CDR1 and CDR2 from the germline V gene are SGHTA and FQGTGA. This CDR3 has 13 amino acids. The V end lost 2 bases, the J end lost 7 bases, and 12 bases lay between the germline ends. The CDR3 spells CASSLGSPGEQYF. The CDR3 DNA reads TGTGCCAGCAGCTTAGGGTCCCCGGGTGAGCAGTACTTC.

This clone has just one count. The rearrangement uses TRBV5-5 and TRBJ1-5; perhaps TRBD1 as D (6 bases). Germline-derived CDR1 and CDR2 are SGHKS and YYEKEE (reference sequence). Trimming shortened V by 3 bases and J by 5 bases, and 18 bases separated the two germline ends. This CDR3 is built from 16 residues. The CDR3 protein is CASSWDIGRGDQPQHF. The CDR3 coding sequence is TGTGCCAGCAGCTGGGACATAGGCCGGGGCGATCAGCCCCAGCATTTT.

The gene calls are TRBV13 and TRBJ1-1, with D perhaps matching TRBD1 (6 bases). The CDR3 consists of 13 residues. CDR1 and CDR2 from the germline V gene are PRHDT and FYEKMQ (reference sequence). The V gene lost 6 bases and the J gene lost 3 bases, with 11 bases spanning the gap. CDR3 sequence reads: CASRSGQHTEAFF. The CDR3 DNA follows: TGTGCCAGCAGGTCCGGACAGCACACTGAAGCTTTCTTT.